This T cell receptor (beta chain) was sequenced during a study of cytomegalovirus exposure and HLA in healthy donors. Study conclusions and caveats: Cytomegalovirus-associated status was assigned to some 160 TCR beta chains. Immune exposure was documented only through CMV serostatus. At a 0.05 false discovery rate, a later analysis found some 17,000 TCR beta sequences to be associated with HLA alleles. A missense variant in DCLRE1C was later tied to TCR beta V- and J-gene trimming.

The junction had 7 bases not matched to a gene; V was cut back by 6 bases and J by 0 bases. Germline V lookup: CDR1 SGDLS, CDR2 YYNGEE. The CDR3 has 15 residues. PCR involved 60 Vbeta and 13 Jbeta primers. Sequencing was performed with immunoSEQ multiplex PCR; in TCRdb, only in-frame clones are kept and a portion is missing. Reported are approximately 200,000 clones; the ten largest clones contain roughly 0.74%. Regarding this clone: Its antigen remains unidentified.

The receptor's source is a boy aged 10-17 years in good health and CMV-seronegative. The V and J genes are TRBV9 and TRBJ2-3, with 7 nucleotides matching TRBD2. Sequencing was performed on PBMCs. The CDR3 sequence: CASNLGGGSTDTQYF. The CDR3 DNA follows: TGTGCCAGCAATCTGGGGGGGGGTAGCACAGATACGCAGTATTTT.